Below, 12 T cell receptor beta chains from the same sample are listed, as sequenced in a study of T-cell reconstitution after alpha-beta-depleted transplantation in children (dated by TCRdb to 2016 to 2017). The treatment or condition label, as the study defines it: allogeneic hematopoietic cell transplantation with graft depleted of TCRalphabeta T cells and CD19 B cells. The method behind the library was PCR. Data came from an Illumina HiSeq 2500. TCR library preparation used molecular barcoding, with unique molecular identifiers applied to normalize quantification of the TCRbeta repertoire. Clones were called with MiXCR by TCRdb after fastp trimmed the public reads at Q25, and only in-frame beta chains were retained. Every entry covers one CDR3 protein and lists the most common genes and DNA from its rows. The sample records around 72,000 distinct CDR3 sequences, 4% to 5% of which are singletons. The ten largest clonotypes hold approximately 20% of the sample.

The source material was PBMCs, mostly from graft donor cells, sampled 180 days after TCRalphabeta/CD19-depleted stem cell transplant. These receptors were obtained from a boy younger than two who had a stem cell transplant for acute myeloid leukemia, so the T cells may come from the graft donor.

This clonotype was counted at least ten times. CDR3 sequence: CSAREEGYWNEQFF. The CDR3 coding sequence is TGCAGTGCTAGAGAAGAGGGGTACTGGAATGAGCAGTTCTTC. The chain couples TRBV20-1 to TRBJ2-1; D may be TRBD1 or TRBD2 (5 bases each). Germline CDR1 and CDR2: DFQATT and SNEGSKA (reference sequence). This CDR3 comprises 14 residues. Trimming shortened V by 0 bases and J by 7 bases, and 13 bases separated the two germline ends.

The chain joins TRBV11-3 to TRBJ2-2; D not certain. Per the germline V gene, CDR1 is SGHNT and CDR2 is YENEEA. The CDR3 runs 12 residues. V lost 1 base and J lost 13, with 10 bases in between. CDR3 sequence (DNA): TGTGCCAGCAGCTTAGTTGGAGTAACGCTGTTTTTT. Amino acid sequence: CASSLVGVTLFF.

This clonotype has at least ten counts. The J gene is TRBJ1-5, the V gene TRBV12-3 or TRBV12-4; D is uncertain. CDR3 length equals 16 residues. V lost 5 bases and J 0 bases, leaving 14 bases between the germline ends. The CDR3 loop reads CASSASWTLSNQPQHF. For the CDR3, the DNA is TGTGCCAGCAGTGCCAGTTGGACCCTTAGCAATCAGCCCCAGCATTTT.

This clonotype showed up many times. The chain carries TRBV4-1 and TRBJ2-1; the D is unclear. CDR3 size: 11 residues. The V gene's germline CDR1 is MGHRA and CDR2 YSYEKL. The V end was cut by 0 bases, the J end by 9 bases, with 3 bases between. The CDR3 sequence: CASSQDGEQFF. CDR3 nucleotides: TGCGCCAGCAGCCAAGATGGTGAGCAGTTCTTC.

This clonotype was found many times. This rearrangement joins TRBV7-9 to TRBJ1-1, with a tentative D call TRBD1 (6 bases). This CDR3 region has 16 residues. V dropped 5 bases and J dropped 1 base, with 17 bases sitting between them. Germline CDR1 and CDR2: SEHNR and FQNEAQ (reference sequence). The CDR3 DNA reads as TGTGCCAGCAGCACTGGAAGAGGGGGGCCGAACACTGAAGCTTTCTTT. Amino acids: CASSTGRGGPNTEAFF.

This clonotype was picked up many times. V and J are TRBV12-3 or TRBV12-4 and TRBJ2-1; TRBD2 is a possible D gene (6 bases). The length of the CDR3 is 15 residues. V was cut by 3 bases and J by 4 bases, with 13 bases left in between. CDR3 in amino acids: CASSLLRGSYNEQFF. CDR3 DNA: TGTGCCAGCAGTTTGCTACGGGGGAGTTACAATGAGCAGTTCTTC.

In its sample, this clonotype was seen many times. The chain joins TRBV14 to TRBJ1-3; D gene uncertain. Trimming removed 3 bases from V and 4 bases from J, with 4 bases in between. From germline, CDR1 is SGHDN and CDR2 FVKESK. The CDR3 runs 12 residues. CDR3 sequence reads: CASSQQGNTIYF. CDR3 bases: TGTGCCAGCAGCCAGCAGGGAAACACCATATATTTT.

In its sample, this clonotype was seen many times. The J gene is TRBJ1-2, the V gene TRBV3-1; D uncertain. The V and J ends lost 5 bases and 6 bases respectively, with 13 bases between them. The germline gives CDR1 LGHDT, CDR2 YNNKEL (reference sequence). The CDR3 runs 13 residues. CDR3 DNA: TGTGCCAGCAGCTATAAGAGAATCGATGGCTACACCTTC. Encoded protein: CASSYKRIDGYTF.

At least ten counts were recorded for this clonotype. The rearrangement uses TRBV20-1 and TRBJ2-1; 8 bases are a match to TRBD2. Germline CDR1 reads DFQATT; CDR2 reads SNEGSKA (reference sequence). V was clipped by 8 bases and J by 2 bases; unmatched bases: 20. This CDR3 contains 18 residues. Written as DNA, the CDR3 is TGCAGTTACTTCACGAGGGGCGGACGGCGGGGGGCCTACAATGAGCAGTTCTTC. Protein product: CSYFTRGGRRGAYNEQFF.

This clonotype was detected ten times or more. V usage is TRBV5-6 and J usage is TRBJ2-7, with 7 bases that match TRBD1. The CDR3 is 14 residues long. V dropped 2 bases and J dropped 5; count of bases not matched to a gene: 7. Germline V lookup: CDR1 SGHDT, CDR2 YYEEEE. CDR3 DNA: TGTGCCAGCAGCTTATGGACAGGTCCCCACGAGCAGTACGTC. This translates into CASSLWTGPHEQYV.

This clonotype was counted ten times or more. The chain recombines TRBV5-1 with TRBJ1-1; D is unclear. CDR1 is SGHRS and CDR2 is YFSETQ in the germline V gene. Deletions cut 0 bases from V and 7 bases from J, with 7 bases between. The CDR3 is 12 amino acids. CDR3 loop: CASSLGHLEAFF. CDR3 nucleotides: TGCGCCAGCAGCTTGGGCCACCTTGAAGCTTTCTTT.

This clonotype was recorded at least ten times. The gene calls are TRBV18 and TRBJ2-1; 11 bases fit TRBD1. The CDR3 extends over 15 amino acids. The V and J ends lost 3 bases and 4 bases, in that order; junction bases with no gene match: 2. CDR1 KGHSH and CDR2 LQKENI come from the germline V gene. Here the CDR3 DNA reads TGTGCCAGCTCACCCTGGGACAGGGGGTACAATGAGCAGTTCTTC. It yields the protein CASSPWDRGYNEQFF.